The clone carrying this TCR beta chain was detected once. The PCR had 60 Vbeta and 13 Jbeta primers. TCRdb's copy holds only in-frame clones and misses some; the assay was immunoSEQ multiplex PCR. The sample lists fewer than 85,000 clones; about four fifths were seen once. These data originate in a study of cytomegalovirus exposure and HLA in healthy donors. Germline V lookup: CDR1 MNHNS, CDR2 SASEGT. The CDR3 is 14 amino acids. Trimming took 1 base from V and 4 from J; bases not matched to a gene: 3. V gene TRBV6-1 combines with J gene TRBJ1-2; 7 bases line up with TRBD1. The sample taken for sequencing was PBMCs. The receptor was derived from a male donor in good health and CMV-seropositive. The CDR3 nucleotides read TGTGCCAGCAGTGAAGGGACAGGACTCTATGGCTACACCTTC. Translating gives CASSEGTGLYGYTF.